This passage covers 18 T cell receptor beta chains from one sample sequenced in a study of Ad26.COV2.S vaccination and SARS-CoV-2 variants. Produced via immunoSEQ multiplex PCR; TCRdb's table is partial and in-frame only. The sample consists of about 280,000 clones, 87% of them appearing once. The treatment is: some 19 received Ad26.COV2.S at low or high dose, single or two shots; roughly 5 received placebo; per-sample allocation not given. Sampling was performed 63 days after the first vaccine or placebo injection. Sample: peripheral blood, taken in a trial of Ad26.COV2.S vaccine versus placebo. The origin of the receptors is a person aged 18-60 years who received the Ad26.COV2.S COVID-19 vaccine or a placebo.

This chain links TRBV4-1 with TRBJ2-7; D remains unclear. The CDR3 consists of 13 residues. Trimming shortened V by 0 bases and J by 9 bases, and 12 bases separated the two germline ends. Germline V gene data show CDR1 as MGHRA and CDR2 as YSYEKL. This CDR3 is CASSQEAGLGQYF. Here the CDR3 DNA reads TGCGCCAGCAGCCAAGAGGCAGGTTTGGGGCAGTACTTC.

The rearrangement links TRBV5-1 to TRBJ1-3; 7 bases are a match to TRBD1. This CDR3 is built from 16 residues. Germline assignment: CDR1 SGHRS and CDR2 YFSETQ. The junction had 6 bases not matched to a gene; V was cut back by 3 bases and J by 0 bases. In DNA form, the CDR3 reads TGCGCCAGCAGCTCGCTCCCAGGGGGCTCTGGAAACACCATATATTTT. As protein: CASSSLPGGSGNTIYF.

The chain uses TRBV6-5 and TRBJ1-2; D gene unclear. The V gene's germline CDR1 is MNHEY and CDR2 SVGAGI. Trimming pared 7 bases from V and 7 bases from J, leaving 19 bases between. The CDR3 is 14 amino acids. The DNA of the CDR3 is TGTGCCAGCACTAGAACCCGGGTCCCTAGTGGCTACACCTTC. Its translation is CASTRTRVPSGYTF.

This clone was counted once. Here the CDR3 DNA reads TGCAGTGCTAGTCGTTTCGAAACAGACAATTCACCCCTCCACTTT. Protein product: CSASRFETDNSPLHF. The rearrangement joins TRBV20-1 to TRBJ1-6; D gene unclear. The CDR3 has 15 amino acids. V dropped 3 bases and J dropped 7 bases, with 16 bases sitting between them. Germline lookup yields CDR1 DFQATT and CDR2 SNEGSKA (reference sequence).

The chain recombines TRBV11-2 with TRBJ1-3; D remains ambiguous. The CDR3 has 16 residues. Trimming pared 2 bases from V and 0 bases from J, leaving 11 bases between. Germline V gives CDR1 SGHAT, CDR2 FQNNGV. In DNA form, the CDR3 reads TGTGCCAGCAGCTTAAGTCGGACGAGCTCTGGAAACACCATATATTTT. This translates into CASSLSRTSSGNTIYF.

The chain is built from TRBV18 and TRBJ1-1, with D hard to call. Germline V gene data show CDR1 as KGHSH and CDR2 as LQKENI. The CDR3 has 13 residues. Deletions cut 0 bases from V and 4 bases from J, with 6 bases between. The CDR3 sequence is CASSPPLSTEAFF. CDR3 DNA sequence: TGTGCCAGCTCACCACCGCTGAGCACTGAAGCTTTCTTT.

V and J are TRBV30 and TRBJ2-7, with no clear D. The CDR3 has 12 amino acids. Germline V gives CDR1 GTSNPN, CDR2 SVGIG (reference sequence). V dropped 1 base and J dropped 3 bases, with 7 bases sitting between them. DNA of the CDR3: TGTGCCTGGAGTGATGACCGCTACGAGCAGTACTTC. This translates into CAWSDDRYEQYF.

The chain joins TRBV5-4 to TRBJ1-1; D not resolved. The CDR3 covers 14 residues. Germline assignment: CDR1 SGHNT and CDR2 YYREEE (reference sequence). Trimming took 0 bases from V and 7 from J, leaving 13 bases between them. The CDR3: CASSLGTDTIEAFF. The CDR3 bases are TGTGCCAGCAGCTTGGGTACGGATACCATTGAAGCTTTCTTT.

The chain is built from TRBV2 and TRBJ1-6; 8 nucleotides align to TRBD1. V shed 4 bases, J shed 13 bases, and the junction held 12 bases outside the gene matches. The length of the CDR3 is 15 residues. Looked up from germline, CDR1 is SNHLY and CDR2 is FYNNEI. The CDR3 is CASSAAQGAFGPLHF. The CDR3 region has the DNA TGTGCCAGCAGTGCGGCCCAGGGGGCGTTTGGGCCCCTCCACTTT.

V usage is TRBV7-9 and J usage is TRBJ1-2; tentative D call: TRBD1 (5 bases). Trimming shortened V by 5 bases and J by 4 bases, and 11 bases separated the two germline ends. CDR1 SEHNR and CDR2 FQNEAQ come from the germline V gene (reference sequence). This CDR3 has 13 residues. In nucleotides, the CDR3 is TGTGCCAGCAGCCCAACGGGGCGCTATGGCTACACCTTC. It specifies CASSPTGRYGYTF.

V is TRBV7-8 and J is TRBJ2-2; tentative D call: TRBD2 (5 bases). Germline loops: CDR1 SGHVS, CDR2 FQNEAQ. V lost 0 bases, J lost 11 bases, and 10 bases lay in between. The CDR3 sequence is 13 residues long. The CDR3 DNA reads as TGTGCCAGCAGCTTAGCGAGGGCGGGCGAGCTGTTTTTT. Amino acids: CASSLARAGELFF. The full variable domain, with the rest looked up from reference TRBV7-8 and TRBJ2-2, is GAGVSQSPRYKVAKRGQDVALRCDPISGHVSLFWYQQALGQGPEFLTYFQNEAQLDKSGLPSDRFFAERPEGSVSTLKIQRTQQEDSAVYLCASSLARAGELFFGEGSRLTVL.

The rearrangement joins TRBV7-9 to TRBJ2-7; 10 bases are shared with TRBD1. J was trimmed by 1 base and V by 1 base; bases with no gene match: 7. The V gene's germline CDR1 is SEHNR and CDR2 FQNEAQ (reference sequence). CDR3 size: 17 residues. For the CDR3, the DNA is TGTGCCAGCAGCTTAGGTAGAGACAGGGGGCGATCCTACGAGCAGTACTTC. It yields the protein CASSLGRDRGRSYEQYF.

This rearrangement joins TRBV9 to TRBJ1-2; D perhaps matches TRBD1 (6 bases). Trimming left V 4 bases short and J 6 bases short, with 22 bases between. The CDR3 is made up of 16 amino acids. Germline assignment: CDR1 SGDLS and CDR2 YYNGEE. The CDR3 sequence: CASSPPPSGTPNGYTF. The CDR3 DNA sequence: TGTGCCAGCAGCCCTCCTCCATCCGGGACACCCAATGGCTACACCTTC.

V and J are TRBV7-2 and TRBJ2-2; D unresolved. CDR1 is SGHTA, CDR2 FQGNSA, per germline. This CDR3 is 14 amino acids long. With 2 bases removed from V and 3 bases from J, the gap between germline ends came to 7 bases. The CDR3 loop is CASSLLGHTGELFF. The CDR3 DNA follows: TGTGCCAGCAGCTTACTAGGACACACCGGGGAGCTGTTTTTT.

The V and J genes are TRBV5-1 and TRBJ2-5; TRBD1 might be the D (6 bases). This CDR3 is 11 amino acids long. Germline V lookup: CDR1 SGHRS, CDR2 YFSETQ. V shed 7 bases and J shed 2 bases, with 6 bases lying between them. As DNA, the CDR3 is TGCGCCAGCGGACAGCAAGAGACCCAGTACTTC. Translated: CASGQQETQYF. Full variable domain (remainder filled in from reference TRBV5-1 and TRBJ2-5): KAGVTQTPRYLIKTRGQQVTLSCSPISGHRSVSWYQQTPGQGLQFLFEYFSETQRNKGNFPGRFSGRQFSNSRSEMNVSTLELGDSALYLCASGQQETQYFGPGTRLLVL.

This clone appeared once. The chain uses TRBV29-1 and TRBJ2-7; the D gene is possibly TRBD1 (6 bases). V lost 1 base to trimming and J lost 2 bases, with 15 bases between them. The CDR3 totals 15 residues. Germline V lookup: CDR1 SQVTM, CDR2 ANQGSEA. This chain's CDR3 is CSVEVAGEKAYEQYF. CDR3 DNA: TGCAGCGTTGAAGTCGCAGGGGAAAAGGCCTACGAGCAGTACTTC.

The chain uses TRBV3-1 (or the pseudogene TRBV3-2) and TRBJ2-1; 7 positions match TRBD1. V lost 0 bases to trimming and J lost 14 bases; unmatched junction nucleotides: 7. The CDR3 covers 13 residues. CDR1 LGHDT and CDR2 YNNKEL come from the germline V gene (reference sequence). CDR3 DNA: TGTGCCAGCAGCCAAGATCGGGCCACAGGGGAGTTCTTC. This translates into CASSQDRATGEFF.

The gene calls are TRBV10-1 and TRBJ1-1; no clear D gene. The CDR3 is 13 residues long. Germline V gene sequence: CDR1 WNHNN, CDR2 SYGVQD (reference sequence). V was shortened by 6 bases and J by 2 bases, with 10 bases between the two germline ends. The CDR3, as DNA: TGCGCCAGCAGCCAAAGGGTCAACACTGAAGCTTTCTTT. It translates to CASSQRVNTEAFF.